This T cell receptor beta chain was documented in a study of radiotherapy plus CTLA-4 blockade in lung cancer. Turning to the study itself: Patients showed objective responses in roughly 18% of cases, and disease control was achieved by about 30%. Study-level results: How blood T cell clones changed early, along with interferon-beta, reportedly forecast response best. Blood-borne expansion of tumor-derived TCR clones followed radiotherapy plus ipilimumab.

Per germline, CDR1 SGDLS and CDR2 YYNGEE. Trimming removed 2 bases from V and 6 bases from J, with 11 bases in between. CDR3 size: 13 residues. Assay: immunoSEQ multiplex PCR; the TCRdb copy retains only in-frame clones and omits some. The repertoire consists of fewer than 70,000 clones, with roughly 85% occurring once and the leading ten covering roughly 10%. A word on this clone: Its antigen is as yet unknown.

The receptor was derived from a human donor with non-small cell lung cancer who had a complete response to radiotherapy plus ipilimumab. The V call is TRBV9, the J call TRBJ1-2, with D possibly TRBD1 on 6 matching bases. Material: peripheral blood, obtained from a patient treated with radiotherapy plus ipilimumab. The CDR3 sequence: CASSVTGYHGYTF. CDR3 DNA sequence: TGTGCCAGCAGCGTTACAGGGTACCATGGCTACACCTTC.